These 17 T cell receptor beta chains originate from one sample sequenced in a study of blood T cell repertoires in COVID-19. Produced via immunoSEQ multiplex PCR; TCRdb's table is partial and in-frame only. This sample has approximately 150,000 clones; 81% occur once, and the top ten carry 7% to 10%. The sample comprised peripheral blood. These receptors were collected from a human donor in a cohort sampled during active COVID-19.

The CDR3 here is CASSSGTWREQYF. The CDR3 DNA sequence: TGTGCCAGCAGCTCCGGGACTTGGAGGGAGCAGTACTTC. The V and J genes are TRBV28 and TRBJ2-7, with D perhaps matching TRBD2 (6 bases). CDR3 length equals 13 residues. From germline, CDR1 is MDHEN and CDR2 SYDVKM. V was cut by 6 bases and J by 7 bases, with 16 bases left in between. The complete variable domain, with remaining parts taken from reference TRBV28 and TRBJ2-7, reads DVKVTQSSRYLVKRTGEKVFLECVQDMDHENMFWYRQDPGLGLRLIYFSYDVKMKEKGDIPEGYSVSREKKERFSLILESASTNQTSMYLCASSSGTWREQYFGPGTRLTVT.

V is TRBV7-2 and J is TRBJ2-1, with 9 bases matching TRBD2. Losses at the gene ends were 2 bases for V and 3 bases for J; bases not matched to a gene: 8. The CDR3 loop spans 17 amino acids. CDR1 and CDR2 (germline): SGHTA, FQGNSA. CDR3 DNA: TGTGCCAGCAGCTTATTTGCGACTAGCGGTGGCTACAATGAGCAGTTCTTC. Translated: CASSLFATSGGYNEQFF. The variable domain in full, with the rest retrieved from reference TRBV7-2 and TRBJ2-1, is GAGVSQSPSNKVTEKGKDVELRCDPISGHTALYWYRQSLGQGLEFLIYFQGNSAPDKSGLPSDRFSAERTGGSVSTLTIQRTQQEDSAVYLCASSLFATSGGYNEQFFGPGTRLTVL.

The chain carries TRBV7-2 and TRBJ2-7; tentative D call: TRBD2 (6 bases). Germline V gene data show CDR1 as SGHTA and CDR2 as FQGNSA. CDR3 length: 15 residues. The ends were cut back, 6 bases at V and 4 bases at J, with 19 bases in the middle. The CDR3 DNA is TGTGCCAGCAGAAAATCCCTCGGGACTGCGTACGAGCAGTACTTC. Protein sequence: CASRKSLGTAYEQYF.

This clone was seen just once. This chain connects TRBV2 to TRBJ2-6, with 9 bases identical to TRBD2. V was pared by 4 bases and J by 3 bases, with 7 bases of the junction left unmatched. CDR1 SNHLY and CDR2 FYNNEI come from the germline V gene. The CDR3 has 17 amino acids. The CDR3 sequence is CASSGRGRANGANVLTF. The CDR3 DNA follows: TGTGCCAGCAGTGGTCGCGGGAGGGCCAATGGGGCCAACGTCCTGACTTTC. The whole variable domain, filled in from reference TRBV2 and TRBJ2-6, reads EPEVTQTPSHQVTQMGQEVILRCVPISNHLYFYWYRQILGQKVEFLVSFYNNEISEKSEIFDDQFSVERPDGSNFTLKIRSTKLEDSAMYFCASSGRGRANGANVLTFGAGSRLTVL.

The chain employs TRBV5-1 and TRBJ2-7; 8 nucleotides agree with TRBD1. The CDR3 has 18 residues. The V segment lost 4 bases and the J segment 2 bases; nucleotides outside the gene matches: 17. The germline CDR1 and CDR2 sequences are SGHRS and YFSETQ. DNA of the CDR3: TGCGCCAGCAGCCCGTCGGGACTGTTACAGGGGGACCCCTACGAGCAGTACTTC. Protein: CASSPSGLLQGDPYEQYF.

The gene calls are TRBV7-2 and TRBJ2-7, with D tentatively TRBD1 (6 bases). CDR3 length: 14 residues. Germline CDR1 and CDR2: SGHTA and FQGNSA. The ends were cut back, 5 bases at V and 4 bases at J, with 15 bases in the middle. The DNA for the CDR3 is TGTGCCAGCAGCCTCTCCAGGGACAAGTACGAGCAGTACTTC. This gives the protein CASSLSRDKYEQYF.

The J gene is TRBJ1-5, the V gene TRBV7-2, with a tentative D call TRBD1 (6 bases). The CDR3 contains 15 residues. Trimming removed 4 bases at V and 0 bases at J, with 10 bases between. Germline CDR1 is SGHTA and CDR2 is FQGNSA. The CDR3 DNA follows: TGTGCCAGCAGCTCGACAGGTTATAGCAATCAGCCCCAGCATTTT. Amino acids: CASSSTGYSNQPQHF.

The table lists this clone with a count of one. V gene TRBV14 combines with J gene TRBJ2-1; 12 bases match TRBD2. The CDR3 extends over 18 amino acids. The J segment lost 5 bases and the V segment lost 3 bases, leaving 11 bases of the junction unmatched. CDR1 is SGHDN, CDR2 FVKESK, per germline. The CDR3 sequence is CASSQRLAGVRINNEQFF. CDR3 DNA: TGTGCCAGCAGCCAGCGACTAGCGGGAGTTAGAATTAACAATGAGCAGTTCTTC.

The chain joins TRBV28 to TRBJ2-5; maybe TRBD1 (6 bases). V lost 8 bases, J lost 4 bases, and 14 bases lay in between. Germline loops: CDR1 MDHEN, CDR2 SYDVKM. This CDR3 has 13 amino acids. CDR3 residues: CASGNGQRETQYF. CDR3 DNA: TGTGCCAGCGGGAACGGACAGAGAGAGACCCAGTACTTC.

This chain connects TRBV7-2 to TRBJ1-4; no definite D call. Germline-derived CDR1 and CDR2 are SGHTA and FQGNSA. The germline V and J ends were trimmed by 7 bases and 8 bases, with 17 bases remaining between them. This CDR3 region has 14 residues. CDR3 protein: CASTGFPYGEKLFF. CDR3 bases: TGTGCCAGCACCGGATTTCCTTACGGGGAAAAACTGTTTTTT.

The CDR3 DNA follows: TGTGCCAGCATCCAGGGCGGAAGTAGTGGTGTCAGTGAGCAGTTCTTC. Protein product: CASIQGGSSGVSEQFF. The chain employs TRBV2 and TRBJ2-1; possible D gene TRBD1, 5 bases. CDR3 length: 16 residues. Germline V lookup: CDR1 SNHLY, CDR2 FYNNEI. Between the trimmed V and J ends, which lost 7 bases and 9 bases, there was a span of 25 bases.

This chain connects TRBV28 to TRBJ2-3, with unresolved D. The CDR3 loop spans 13 amino acids. Per germline, CDR1 MDHEN and CDR2 SYDVKM. Trimming removed 8 bases at V and 6 bases at J, with 15 bases between. The CDR3 spells CASSPSGRDTQYF. DNA for the CDR3: TGTGCCAGCTCCCCATCGGGTCGGGATACGCAGTATTTT.

The chain recombines TRBV19 with TRBJ1-1; D is perhaps TRBD1 (6 bases). Trimming cost V 4 bases and J 9 bases, with 18 bases left between them. CDR3 size: 14 residues. Germline V gives CDR1 LNHDA, CDR2 SQIVND (reference sequence). CDR3 sequence reads: CASSSLGGGRQAFF. In DNA form, the CDR3 reads TGTGCCAGTAGTAGTCTAGGGGGGGGCCGTCAAGCTTTCTTT.

The sample holds a few counts of this clone. The rearrangement links TRBV18 to TRBJ1-3; D gene unclear. From germline, CDR1 is KGHSH and CDR2 LQKENI. The length of the CDR3 is 15 residues. V was shortened by 0 bases and J by 1 base, with 7 bases between the two germline ends. CDR3 bases: TGTGCCAGCTCACCACCGGTCACATCTGGAAACACCATATATTTT. Its translation is CASSPPVTSGNTIYF.

This clone has just one count. The rearrangement joins TRBV7-9 to TRBJ2-7; tentative D call: TRBD2 (6 bases). The germline gives CDR1 SEHNR, CDR2 FQNEAQ (reference sequence). The V end lost 2 bases, the J end lost 2 bases, and 13 bases lay between the germline ends. CDR3 length equals 15 residues. CDR3 region: CASSLSGEPAYEQYF. The CDR3 region has the DNA TGTGCCAGCAGCTTATCGGGAGAACCCGCCTACGAGCAGTACTTC.

This clone appeared a single time. V and J are TRBV19 and TRBJ2-3; no clear D gene. This CDR3 region has 14 residues. V lost 6 bases and J 1 base, leaving 11 bases between the germline ends. Germline CDR1 and CDR2: LNHDA and SQIVND (reference sequence). DNA of the CDR3: TGTGCCAGTAGGGCCTTCAGCGGCACAGATACGCAGTATTTT. It is translated as CASRAFSGTDTQYF.

This chain connects TRBV10-3 to TRBJ2-7; TRBD2 might be the D (5 bases). V gave up 0 bases and J gave up 0 bases, with 9 bases separating them. Germline-derived CDR1 and CDR2 are ENHRY and SYGVKD. The CDR3 totals 15 residues. This CDR3 is CAISESPTSSYEQYF. CDR3 bases: TGTGCCATCAGTGAGTCACCCACTAGCTCCTACGAGCAGTACTTC.